This T cell receptor beta chain was captured in a study of blood T cells in healthy people across ages. The sample holds one count of this clonotype. The target antigen is unknown. Trimming left V 4 bases short and J 4 bases short, with 11 bases between. The CDR3 has 13 amino acids. Germline-derived CDR1 and CDR2 are SGHDT and YYEEEE. Through a sample-barcoded 5' primer and a J-beta primer mix, a second PCR was run for 7 to 11 cycles. TCRdb re-derived calls from the 5' RACE reads in MiXCR, one entry per CDR3 protein. Of roughly 500,000 distinct CDR3 sequences in the sample, around 24% are singletons; the top ten hold 8.7%. The study's findings and limits: Among long-lived donors, naive CD4+ cells were more numerous and diversity higher than in aged donors. With age, beta diversity per million T cells declined roughly linearly, significantly by 40 to 50.

A further study also used this sample, focusing on T cells of mothers and their children. That work contributes: Reads recorded for TCR beta CDR3 numbered over 8 million per mother and roughly 2.7 million per child.

The specimen sequenced was blood. This TCR was sampled from a boy aged 5-17 years in good health. The J gene is TRBJ1-1, the V gene TRBV5-6; the D is unclear. DNA of the CDR3: TGTGCCAGCAGCAGCCCTGTAGGCACTGAAGCTTTCTTT. Protein: CASSSPVGTEAFF.